The clone carrying this T cell receptor beta chain was found a few times. This entry belongs to a study of blood T cell repertoires in COVID-19. Profiling relied on immunoSEQ multiplex PCR, and the TCRdb table lists in-frame clones only, not all of them. The sample lists about 140,000 clones, roughly 80% seen once, with around a sixth in the top ten. This CDR3 is 17 amino acids long. V shed 4 bases and J shed 3 bases, with 19 bases lying between them. CDR1 and CDR2 (germline): SGHAT, FQNNGV. The J gene is TRBJ2-1, the V gene TRBV11-2, with D possibly matching TRBD1 (6 bases). The clonotype was recovered from a man aged 50 to 60 with acute or convalescent COVID-19. The sequenced material came from peripheral blood. CDR3 sequence (DNA): TGTGCCAGCAGCTCCCGGAATGAGGGGGTAGACTACAATGAGCAGTTCTTC. Protein product: CASSSRNEGVDYNEQFF.